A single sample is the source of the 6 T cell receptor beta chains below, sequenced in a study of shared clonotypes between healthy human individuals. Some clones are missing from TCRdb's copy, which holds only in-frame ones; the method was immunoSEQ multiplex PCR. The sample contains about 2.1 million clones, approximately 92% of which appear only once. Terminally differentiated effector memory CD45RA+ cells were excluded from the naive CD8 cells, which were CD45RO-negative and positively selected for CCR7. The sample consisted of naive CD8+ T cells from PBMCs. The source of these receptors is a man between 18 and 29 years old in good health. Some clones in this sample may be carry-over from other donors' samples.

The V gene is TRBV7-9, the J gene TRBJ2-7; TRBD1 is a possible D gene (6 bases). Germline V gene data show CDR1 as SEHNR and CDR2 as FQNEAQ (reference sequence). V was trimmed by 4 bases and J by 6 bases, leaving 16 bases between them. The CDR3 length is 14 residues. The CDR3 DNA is TGTGCCAGCAGCTGGCCGGGACATTGGGTCGAGCAGTACTTC. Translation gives CASSWPGHWVEQYF.

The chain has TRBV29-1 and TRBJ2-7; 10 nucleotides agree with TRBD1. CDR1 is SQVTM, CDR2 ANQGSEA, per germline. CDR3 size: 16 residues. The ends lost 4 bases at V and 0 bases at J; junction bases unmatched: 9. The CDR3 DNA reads TGCAGCGTTGTTTGGGGACAGGGGCCCTTCTCCTACGAGCAGTACTTC. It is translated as CSVVWGQGPFSYEQYF.

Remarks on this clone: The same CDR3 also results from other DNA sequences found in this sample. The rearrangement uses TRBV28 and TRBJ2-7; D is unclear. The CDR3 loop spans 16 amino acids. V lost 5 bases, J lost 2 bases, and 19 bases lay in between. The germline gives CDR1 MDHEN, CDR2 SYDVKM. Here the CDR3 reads CASSDQDGSLTYEQYF. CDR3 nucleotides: TGTGCCAGCAGTGATCAGGACGGATCCCTGACCTACGAGCAGTACTTC.

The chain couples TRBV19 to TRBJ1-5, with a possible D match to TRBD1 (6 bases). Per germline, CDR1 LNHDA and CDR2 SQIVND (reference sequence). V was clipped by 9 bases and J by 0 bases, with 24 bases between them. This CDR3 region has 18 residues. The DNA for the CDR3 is TGTGCCAGCGGCCCCCTGAGAGGGACATCCCATAGCAATCAGCCCCAGCATTTT. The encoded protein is CASGPLRGTSHSNQPQHF.

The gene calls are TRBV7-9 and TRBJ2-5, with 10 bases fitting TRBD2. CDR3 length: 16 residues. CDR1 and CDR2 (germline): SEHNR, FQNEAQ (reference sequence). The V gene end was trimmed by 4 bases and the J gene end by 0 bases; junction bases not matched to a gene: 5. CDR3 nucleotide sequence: TGTGCCAGCAGCTCCTGGACTAGCGGCTACCAAGAGACCCAGTACTTC. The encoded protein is CASSSWTSGYQETQYF.

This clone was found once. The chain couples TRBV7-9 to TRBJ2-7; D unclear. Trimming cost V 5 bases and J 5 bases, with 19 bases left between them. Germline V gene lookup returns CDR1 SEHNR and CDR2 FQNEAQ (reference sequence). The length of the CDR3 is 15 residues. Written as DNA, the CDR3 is TGTGCCAGCAGCCCCTCCAAGTTTAGTGATCACGAGCAGTACTTC. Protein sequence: CASSPSKFSDHEQYF.